This TCR beta chain is drawn from a study of beta chain features in type 1 diabetes. The isolated RNA, all of it, was reverse transcribed, so expressed TCRB transcripts were what got sequenced. Data came from immunoSEQ multiplex PCR; TCRdb stores just in-frame clones and leaves some out. The table includes under 200,000 clones, around 8.4% detected once. This clone came up a few times. Its antigen is unidentified. Regarding the study as a whole: Significant though moderate, a shortening of TCRB CDR3s appeared in all four CD4+ subsets of Type 1 diabetes patients. Whether HLA type influences TCRB rearrangement remained unresolved here. In comparison with healthy donors, patients had naive, central memory and Treg TCRB repertoires that appeared more similar.

The V and J ends lost 5 bases and 1 base respectively, with 15 bases between them. CDR3 length: 16 amino acids. Germline V gene sequence: CDR1 SGHTA, CDR2 FQGNSA. The receptor comes from a woman younger than 35 with type 1 diabetes. The sequencing sample was made of central memory CD4+ T cells from blood. The chain recombines TRBV7-2 with TRBJ1-5; tentative D call: TRBD1 (5 bases). The DNA of the CDR3 is TGTGCCAGCAGCCCCCGACAGTTTGGGAGCAATCAGCCCCAGCATTTT. Translated, it gives CASSPRQFGSNQPQHF.